This TCR beta chain was identified in a study of blood T cells in healthy people across ages (dated by TCRdb to the mid-2010s). Some background on the complete study: Template switching captured roughly one uniquely barcoded TCR beta cDNA molecule per two T cells in model experiments. Using the same blood draw, the study looked at two additional independent replicas of 1 million unique cDNA reads for two donors, one aged 18 to 30 and the other aged 80 or older. The study measured age-related changes in TCR beta repertoire diversity using deep sequencing normalized with unique cDNA molecular identifiers. Four age groups were formed from the donors: young (average about 16 years), middle-aged (around 40), aged (62) and long-lived (around 80). Donors of different ages were randomly distributed across sequencing lanes to avoid experimental bias. General study outcomes and caveats: Estimates of total diversity based on one million sequenced T cells were considered lower bounds and underestimates. There was a strong correlation between observed TCR beta diversity and the percentage of naive T cells measured by flow cytometry. Compared with the aged group, the long-lived group had more naive CD4+ T cells, fewer expanded clones and increased TCR diversity, suggesting age selection. Observed TCR beta diversity per million T cells fell roughly linearly with age, and a significant reduction was already apparent by age around 40. The CMV infection status of donors was not known, potentially confounding age-related changes in expanded clonotypes. Because profiling used bulk unsorted PBMCs, naive and antigen-experienced compartments could not be compared conclusively.

Systemically healthy Caucasian individuals from Russia, over 30 in total and aged roughly 6 to 100 years, were included as donors. Each donor gave roughly 11 milliliters of peripheral blood, drawn into EDTA-treated Vacutainer tubes. Ficoll-Paque density-gradient centrifugation was used to isolate PBMCs, with at least 6 million per sample. Total RNA was extracted from PBMCs with Trizol reagent, with at least 6 micrograms obtained per sample. For every donor, flow cytometry on a PBMC aliquot measured the percentage of naive CD45RAhigh/CD27high T cells. V gives up 3 bases and J gives up 8 bases, and the segment between their germline ends measures 13 bases. Measured from the cysteine to the phenylalanine, the CDR3 is 14 residues long. Just CDR3 DNA is preserved here, 42 bases in frame from base 1. CDR1 and CDR2 were assigned from the germline V gene as SGHTA and FQGNSA. The library was obtained by 5' RACE. Sequencing used an Illumina HiSeq 2500. A second PCR of roughly 6 to 12 cycles was run with a J-beta primer mix and a sample-barcoded 5' primer. A template-switch 5' adaptor carrying 12 random nucleotides introduced a unique molecular identifier onto each TCR beta cDNA molecule. Each sample yielded at least 2.5 million CDR3-containing paired-end reads. First-strand cDNA synthesis was performed from all RNA using the Mint cDNA synthesis kit, with priming by a TRBC-specific oligonucleotide. All cDNA was treated with uracil-DNA glycosylase and then went through a first 18-cycle PCR with the universal primers M1SS and BC2_uni_R. The paper's data handling went like this. Normalization of each sample was performed by random selection of 1 million high-quality reads, each carrying a distinct molecular identifier. Instead of being binned into consensus sequences, reads with shared molecular identifiers were discarded. MiTCR, run with a Q25 quality threshold and the strictest error-elimination algorithm, handled CDR3 identification, clonotype clustering and error correction. Lower-bound total TCR beta diversity was estimated with a nonparametric unseen species model using Euler transformation. TCRdb applied fastp at Q25 and MiXCR to the public reads, then kept only in-frame beta chains. Duplicate CDR3 protein sequences are folded into a single record with the most common DNA and genes. These V and J calls derive from TCRdb rather than the authors' analysis. Here the sample has just under 900,000 distinct CDR3 sequences; under 30% occur a single time. The ten largest clonotypes hold 17% of the sample.

In regard to this clonotype: Its recognized antigen is unknown. No qualities accompany the bases; no much larger clone lies one base away.

The chain links TRBV7-2 with TRBJ1-4, with TRBD1 tentatively as D gene (5 bases match). This receptor was taken from a woman of 80 years or more in good health. The sample was blood. The CDR3 amino acid sequence is: CASSFRGRGEKLFF. The nucleotides are TGTGCCAGCAGCTTCCGGGGCCGGGGGGAAAAACTGTTTTTT.